This T cell receptor (beta chain) was captured in a study of human T cells and chemical hapten exposure. Study-wide background: All patients underwent weekly scalp dosing with diphenylcyclopropenone for the full roughly 24-week study.

This clonotype was recorded many times. Its antigen remains unidentified. TCRdb reprocessed the RACE reads with MiXCR, giving one entry per CDR3 protein. The sample carries around 350,000 distinct CDR3 sequences, 5% to 6.5% recorded once. Regarding time point: pre-sensitization, week 0. Regarding treatment: therapeutic diphenylcyclopropenone sensitization with weekly scalp DPC. Participating donors were patients with alopecia, aged 18 to 70 years, considered appropriate candidates for DPC. Study-wide results and limits: Alopecia was present in the donors, so their immune response may differ from healthy people's. There were significantly more large CDR3 similarity clusters among expanded TCRs than among controls.

The V gene's germline CDR1 is SGDLS and CDR2 YYNGEE. V lost 0 bases and J lost 0, with 6 bases in between. This CDR3 comprises 14 residues. This sequence originates from a woman between 18 and 29 years old with alopecia areata. Some clones in this sample may be carry-over from other donors' samples. The material sequenced was whole blood, taken in connection with sensitization to the hapten diphenylcyclopropenone (DPC). The chain combines TRBV9 with TRBJ1-1; no reliable D call. CDR3 coding DNA: TGTGCCAGCAGCGTAGACCCTATGAACACTGAAGCTTTCTTT. Its translation is CASSVDPMNTEAFF.